These 2 T cell receptor gamma chains came from one sample sequenced in a study of Vδ1+ human thymocytes. RNA was extracted from the cells and then reverse transcribed. CDR3 amplicons came from multiplex PCR with pooled V-gene forward and constant-region reverse primers. TCRdb called clones from the multiplex PCR reads again using CATT. The sample includes tens of thousands of gamma-chain clones, 20% to 25% seen only once; the top ten take roughly 2%. Their antigens are not known. Study findings and constraints: Thymic TRG and TRD repertoires appeared highly polyclonal, with Gaussian CDR3 length distributions.

The sequencing sample was made of Vdelta1+ gamma-delta thymocytes from the thymus. Subset noted: FACS-sorted CD3+ TCRalphabeta- TCRVdelta1+ TCRVdelta2- thymocytes. These receptors came from a girl less than two years old who had congenital heart surgery.

The rearrangement links TRGV8 to TRGJ1 or TRGJ2. From germline, CDR1 is VENAVY and CDR2 YDSYNSRV. V lost 2 bases and J lost 7; bases outside the gene matches: 5. This CDR3 is 12 amino acids long. The CDR3: CATWDMEYKKLF. CDR3 DNA: TGTGCCACCTGGGATATGGAATATAAGAAACTCTTT.

In regard to this clone: This may be a read error: a much more frequent sequence differs by one nucleotide. Other nucleotide sequences in the sample specify the same CDR3. V and J are TRGV2 and TRGJ1 or TRGJ2. CDR1 and CDR2 (germline): EGSNGY, YDSYNSKV. CDR3 size: 13 residues. V shed 0 bases and J 7 bases; nucleotides not matched to a gene: 6. The CDR3 DNA follows: TGTGCCACCTGGGACGGGCCGTGCTATAAGAAACTCTTT. Amino acid sequence: CATWDGPCYKKLF.